Each of the 10 T cell receptor beta chains below was sequenced from the same sample in a study of T-cell memory formation after mild COVID-19. TCRdb called the 5' RACE reads again in MiXCR, with one record for every CDR3 protein. This table holds 270,000 or so distinct CDR3 sequences, about a sixth found once. Input material: PBMCs or a T cell subset sorted from them (not recorded which). These receptors originate from a man aged 18 to 35 who had mild COVID-19 (a few samples of this study predate the infection). Cell type and time point are not known.

This clonotype was recorded many times. The chain employs TRBV20-1 and TRBJ2-1; 10 bases map to TRBD2. This CDR3 has 14 residues. The germline gives CDR1 DFQATT, CDR2 SNEGSKA (reference sequence). V lost 4 bases to trimming and J lost 0 bases; unmatched junction nucleotides: 0. The CDR3 spells CSATSGSSYNEQFF. DNA for the CDR3: TGCAGTGCTACTAGCGGGAGCTCCTACAATGAGCAGTTCTTC.

In this sample, this clonotype turned up many times. The genes are TRBV7-3 and TRBJ2-1; 7 bases agree with TRBD1. V gave up 0 bases and J gave up 0 bases; unmatched junction bases: 8. Germline values: CDR1 SGHTA, CDR2 FQGTGA. The CDR3 sequence is 18 residues long. The CDR3 loop reads CASSLTGGPPSSYNEQFF. The DNA of the CDR3 is TGTGCCAGCAGCTTAACAGGGGGCCCTCCAAGCTCCTACAATGAGCAGTTCTTC.

This chain links TRBV7-8 with TRBJ1-6; D perhaps matches TRBD1 (5 bases). Trimming pared 2 bases from V and 7 bases from J, leaving 18 bases between. Looked up from germline, CDR1 is SGHVS and CDR2 is FQNEAQ. This CDR3 spans 17 amino acids. As DNA, the CDR3 is TGTGCCAGCAGCTTAAATCGGGCAGGGTTTACCAATTCACCCCTCCACTTT. Translating it yields CASSLNRAGFTNSPLHF.

This clonotype appeared a few times. This chain joins TRBV7-2 and TRBJ2-7; D gene uncertain. The V end was cut by 6 bases, the J end by 2 bases, with 17 bases between. The CDR3 extends over 15 amino acids. Germline assignment: CDR1 SGHTA and CDR2 FQGNSA. The CDR3 protein is CASSPEPGPAYEQYV. The CDR3 nucleotides are TGTGCCAGCAGTCCCGAACCAGGCCCTGCCTACGAGCAGTACGTC.

This clonotype showed up just a few times. J is TRBJ2-5 and V is TRBV7-9; unclear D gene. The CDR3 covers 11 residues. V was pared by 5 bases and J by 5 bases, with 6 bases between. Per the germline V gene, CDR1 is SEHNR and CDR2 is FQNEAQ (reference sequence). The CDR3: CASSRLETQYF. The CDR3 DNA sequence: TGTGCCAGCAGCCGCCTTGAGACCCAGTACTTC.

This clonotype was counted only a few times. The rearrangement uses TRBV12-3 or TRBV12-4 and TRBJ2-3; 11 bases agree with TRBD2. Unmatched junction bases numbered 11, after V lost 11 bases and J lost 4 bases. This CDR3 has 15 residues. The CDR3 sequence is CAGGGTSGRPDTQYF. CDR3 nucleotide sequence: TGTGCCGGGGGAGGGACTAGCGGTCGTCCAGATACGCAGTATTTT.

The chain couples TRBV28 to TRBJ1-1; D uncertain. V shed 5 bases and J shed 1 base, with 14 bases lying between them. The CDR3 loop spans 15 amino acids. Germline V gene sequence: CDR1 MDHEN, CDR2 SYDVKM. DNA of the CDR3: TGTGCCAGCAGTCCCCGCCGGGAGGAGAACACTGAAGCTTTCTTT. Protein: CASSPRREENTEAFF. Full variable domain (remainder filled in from reference TRBV28 and TRBJ1-1): DVKVTQSSRYLVKRTGEKVFLECVQDMDHENMFWYRQDPGLGLRLIYFSYDVKMKEKGDIPEGYSVSREKKERFSLILESASTNQTSMYLCASSPRREENTEAFFGQGTRLTVV.

The V gene is TRBV6-6, the J gene TRBJ2-3; 7 bases are shared with TRBD2. V was clipped by 2 bases and J by 2 bases; unmatched bases: 1. This CDR3 contains 14 residues. Germline CDR1 reads MNHNY; CDR2 reads SVGAGI (reference sequence). The CDR3 loop reads CASSYSGATDTQYF. DNA of the CDR3: TGTGCCAGCAGTTACAGCGGGGCCACAGATACGCAGTATTTT.

The chain employs TRBV2 and TRBJ2-4, with D perhaps given as TRBD1 or TRBD2 (5 bases each). CDR3 size: 14 residues. V gave up 5 bases and J gave up 8 bases, with 16 bases separating them. The germline CDR1 and CDR2 sequences are SNHLY and FYNNEI. The CDR3 spells CASSWVPMGDIQYF. In DNA form, the CDR3 reads TGTGCCAGCAGTTGGGTTCCCATGGGGGACATTCAGTACTTC.

This clonotype was seen a few times. This chain uses TRBV4-3 with TRBJ2-7, with 9 positions matching TRBD2. The CDR3 runs to 15 residues. The germline CDR1 and CDR2 sequences are LGHNA and YSLEER. With V trimmed by 4 bases and J by 7 bases, 11 bases remained unmatched. The CDR3 region is CASSPARGGATEQYF. Written as DNA, the CDR3 is TGCGCCAGCAGCCCAGCCCGCGGGGGGGCCACAGAGCAGTACTTC.